This T cell receptor (beta chain) was obtained from a study of T cell responses to AZD1222 COVID-19 vaccine. In this sample, this clone turned up once. Germline V gene lookup returns CDR1 SGHKS and CDR2 YYEKEE (reference sequence). The CDR3 is 14 amino acids. V lost 0 bases and J lost 6, with 10 bases in between. Using immunoSEQ multiplex PCR, the repertoire was profiled, and TCRdb retains in-frame clones only, with some absent. The data show fewer than 90,000 clones, about 90% seen once. The TCR was taken from an adult who received the AZD1222 COVID-19 vaccine. This specimen was peripheral blood, taken 28 days after the second AZD1222 dose. This chain connects TRBV5-5 to TRBJ1-5; TRBD1 might be the D (6 bases). As DNA, the CDR3 is TGTGCCAGCAGCTTGGCCTCAGGGGCTCAGCCCCAGCATTTT. Its protein product is CASSLASGAQPQHF.